One and the same sample provided the 9 T cell receptor beta chains below, sequenced in a study of blood T cells in healthy people across ages. The use of a sample-barcoded 5' primer and a J-beta primer mix characterized a second PCR of about 7 to 12 cycles. TCRdb independently ran MiXCR on the 5' RACE reads; one entry per CDR3 protein. The sample lists roughly 800,000 distinct CDR3 sequences, 25% occurring once. These same data were also listed under a study on T cells of mothers and their children.

The source material was blood. All receptors derive from a boy under 18 in good health.

The V gene is TRBV11-3, the J gene TRBJ2-5; D is tentatively TRBD1 or TRBD2 (5 bases each). The V end lost 2 bases, the J end lost 9 bases, and 16 bases lay between the germline ends. The CDR3 is 14 residues long. Germline CDR1 SGHNT, CDR2 YENEEA. The CDR3 spells CASSLLGAVGAQYF. DNA of the CDR3: TGTGCCAGCAGCTTACTCGGGGCAGTCGGGGCCCAGTACTTC.

This clonotype came up a few times. The chain links TRBV6-1 to TRBJ2-3; D assignment may be TRBD1 or TRBD2 (5 bases each). Trimming left V 6 bases short and J 0 bases short, with 13 bases between. This CDR3 comprises 15 residues. Per germline, CDR1 MNHNS and CDR2 SASEGT. Written as DNA, the CDR3 is TGTGCCAGCAGCAGGGACGGAGTAAGCACAGATACGCAGTATTTT. The encoded protein is CASSRDGVSTDTQYF.

This clonotype was picked up a small number of times. J is TRBJ2-3 and V is TRBV20-1, with 8 nucleotides matching TRBD1. J lost 5 bases, V lost 6 bases, and 13 bases had no gene match. Germline lookup yields CDR1 DFQATT and CDR2 SNEGSKA (reference sequence). The CDR3 length is 15 residues. The CDR3 DNA follows: TGCAGTGCCGAGAAAGGACAGGGCAGGGTAGATACGCAGTATTTT. It yields the protein CSAEKGQGRVDTQYF.

The rearrangement links TRBV12-5 to TRBJ1-5, with D tentatively TRBD1 (5 bases). V shed 4 bases and J shed 2 bases, with 9 bases lying between them. CDR1 and CDR2 (germline): LGHNT, FRNRAP. The CDR3 runs 14 residues. CDR3 sequence: CASGSWGGNQPQHF. CDR3 sequence (DNA): TGTGCTAGTGGTTCCTGGGGGGGCAATCAGCCCCAGCATTTT.

This clonotype was picked up a small number of times. V is TRBV7-9 and J is TRBJ1-2, with TRBD1 matching over 7 bases. This CDR3 has 12 amino acids. The V gene end was trimmed by 5 bases and the J gene end by 10 bases; junction bases not matched to a gene: 7. CDR1 and CDR2 (germline): SEHNR, FQNEAQ (reference sequence). The CDR3 reads CASSGTETYYTF. CDR3 nucleotide sequence: TGTGCCAGCAGCGGGACAGAGACTTACTACACCTTC.

This clonotype was seen a few times. The chain links TRBV27 to TRBJ2-7; D is uncertain. This CDR3 spans 13 amino acids. V shed 0 bases and J shed 6 bases, with 9 bases lying between them. Germline V gene sequence: CDR1 MNHEY, CDR2 SMNVEV (reference sequence). CDR3 residues: CASSLSMATEQYF. In DNA form, the CDR3 reads TGTGCCAGCAGTTTATCGATGGCTACCGAGCAGTACTTC.

This chain links TRBV20-1 with TRBJ2-3, with TRBD1 matching over 9 bases. CDR3 length: 15 residues. V lost 0 bases, J lost 2 bases, and 3 bases stayed unmatched. Looked up from germline, CDR1 is DFQATT and CDR2 is SNEGSKA (reference sequence). CDR3 region: CSARDRDRDTDTQYF. The CDR3, as DNA: TGCAGTGCTAGAGATCGGGACAGGGACACAGATACGCAGTATTTT.

This clonotype has only a few counts. V is TRBV27 and J is TRBJ2-7; 9 positions match TRBD2. The CDR3 is 15 residues long. V shed 5 bases, J shed 3 bases, and the junction held 8 bases outside the gene matches. Germline V gene lookup returns CDR1 MNHEY and CDR2 SMNVEV (reference sequence). CDR3 protein: CASSEVSGRDYEQYF. Here the CDR3 DNA reads TGTGCCAGCAGTGAGGTTAGCGGGAGAGACTACGAGCAGTACTTC.

The sample holds a few counts of this clonotype. This chain joins TRBV5-1 and TRBJ2-5; D is ambiguous. The J call may be wrong; the DNA end is better matched by TRBJ2-1. Per the germline V gene, CDR1 is SGHRS and CDR2 is YFSETQ. The CDR3 runs to 11 residues. As DNA, the CDR3 is TGCGCCAGCAGCTCCGTGGTTGAGCAGTTCTTC. Amino acid sequence: CASSSVVEQFF.